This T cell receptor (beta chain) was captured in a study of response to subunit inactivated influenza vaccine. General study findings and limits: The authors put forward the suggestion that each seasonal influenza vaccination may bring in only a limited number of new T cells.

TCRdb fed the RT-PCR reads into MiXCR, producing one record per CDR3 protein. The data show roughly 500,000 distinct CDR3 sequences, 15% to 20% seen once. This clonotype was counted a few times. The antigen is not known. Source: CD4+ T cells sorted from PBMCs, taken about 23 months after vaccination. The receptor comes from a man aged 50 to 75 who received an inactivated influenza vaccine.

The CDR3 DNA reads TGCAGTGCTATCGGATCCGGCGGGGGGGAGTACAATGAGCAGTTCTTC. As protein: CSAIGSGGGEYNEQFF. The rearrangement joins TRBV20-1 to TRBJ2-1; 9 positions agree with TRBD2. The J segment lost 4 bases and the V segment lost 4 bases, leaving 11 bases of the junction unmatched. CDR1 and CDR2 (germline): DFQATT, SNEGSKA (reference sequence). The CDR3 spans 16 residues.